Listed here are 2 T cell receptor beta chains from one sample, sequenced in a study of T cell clonotyping in hematopoietic cell transplantation. Measured with immunoSEQ multiplex PCR; TCRdb has only the in-frame clones, and not every one. The sample records about 43,000 clones, around 84% being singletons. Regarding time point: recipient sample about 28 days before transplant, after cytoreduction. The source was peripheral blood mononuclear cells, collected before stem cell transplant. These receptors all come from a man aged 55 to 70 with acute myeloid leukemia. Some clones in this sample may be carry-over from other donors' samples.

This clone appeared a single time. The genes are TRBV6-1 and TRBJ2-4, with D tentatively TRBD1 or TRBD2 (5 bases each). This CDR3 is built from 11 residues. V was trimmed by 2 bases and J by 16 bases, leaving 12 bases between them. CDR1 and CDR2 (germline): MNHNS, SASEGT. The CDR3 DNA reads TGTGCCAGCAGTGAATCGGCAGGGACCTACTTC. Translated: CASSESAGTYF.

This clone turned up a few times. The chain joins TRBV2 to TRBJ1-5; no definite D call. CDR3 length: 15 amino acids. Germline CDR1 SNHLY, CDR2 FYNNEI. V was clipped by 2 bases and J by 1 base, with 9 bases between them. The CDR3 region has the DNA TGTGCCAGCAGTGAATATCCCGGGAGCAATCAGCCCCAGCATTTT. Amino acid sequence: CASSEYPGSNQPQHF.